The sequence of this T cell receptor (beta chain) was determined in a study of blood T cells in healthy people across ages. Combining a sample-barcoded 5' primer with a J-beta primer mix, a second PCR ran for about 7 to 12 cycles. TCRdb re-called the 5' RACE reads with MiXCR, one entry per CDR3 protein. The repertoire consists of under 800,000 distinct CDR3 sequences, with approximately 39% occurring once and the leading ten covering roughly 19%. The CDR3 has 14 amino acids. The ends lost 1 base at V and 4 bases at J; junction bases unmatched: 3. Per germline, CDR1 LGHNA and CDR2 YSLEER. The clonotype comes from a woman aged 55-70 years in good health. The gene calls are TRBV4-3 and TRBJ2-5; 7 bases are a match to TRBD2. The sequencing sample was made of blood. As DNA, the CDR3 is TGCGCCAGCAGCCAAGGCACTAGCGTAGAGACCCAGTACTTC. Amino acid sequence: CASSQGTSVETQYF.